This T cell receptor (beta chain) is drawn from a study of vaccination and CD4 T cells after COVID-19. Treatment denoted: approximately nine-day PBMC culture with coronavirus spike peptide pools or control peptides (ViraFEST assay). Regarding this clonotype: Its antigen remains unidentified.

Oncomine TCR Beta short-read sequencing was applied to DNA from cultured CD4+ T cells. TCRdb re-derived calls from the PCR reads in MiXCR, one entry per CDR3 protein. Among 15,000 or so distinct CDR3 sequences listed, approximately 57% were seen once. The CDR3 covers 13 residues. Germline CDR1 reads SGHNT; CDR2 reads YYREEE (reference sequence). The V and J ends lost 5 bases and 3 bases respectively, with 11 bases between them. Sequencing used CD4+ T cells from blood, cultured in vitro. The rearrangement uses TRBV5-4 and TRBJ2-5, with D possibly TRBD2 on 6 matching bases. The receptor was derived from a human donor who had recovered from COVID-19. CDR3 sequence reads: CASRSPGEETQYF. CDR3 DNA: TGTGCCAGCAGGTCTCCGGGGGAAGAGACCCAGTACTTC. The full variable domain, completed using reference TRBV5-4 and TRBJ2-5, is ETGVTQSPTHLIKTRGQQVTLRCSSQSGHNTVSWYQQALGQGPQFIFQYYREEENGRGNFPPRFSGLQFPNYSSELNVNALELDDSALYLCASRSPGEETQYFGPGTRLLVL.